This T cell receptor beta chain comes out of a study of shared clonotypes between healthy human individuals. Assay: immunoSEQ multiplex PCR; the TCRdb copy retains only in-frame clones and omits some. The top ten clones hold more than 0.06% of a sample with around 200,000 clones, over 85% of them seen once. The CDR3 is 15 residues long. Trimming took off 2 bases at V and 1 base at J, with 12 bases between the two ends. The germline V gene encodes CDR1 SGHTA and CDR2 FQGTGA. The sample was naive CD4+ T cells sorted from blood. Subset described: CD45RA+ positively selected. V usage is TRBV7-3 and J usage is TRBJ2-7, with D tentatively TRBD1 (5 bases). The clonotype comes from a woman younger than 45 in good health. CDR3 nucleotides: TGTGCCAGCAGCTTATCGGCAGGGCCTTCCTACGAGCAGTACTTC. This codes for CASSLSAGPSYEQYF.